This TCR beta chain was recovered during a study of cytomegalovirus exposure and HLA in healthy donors. Study-level findings and limits: In a later analysis, specific HLA alleles were associated with over 15,000 TCR beta sequences at a 0.05 false discovery rate. A previous analysis found most TCR beta V segments productive roughly 87% or roughly 30% of the time.

With regard to this clone: Its target is not known.

The donors (healthy individuals) were bone marrow donors. The CDR3 has 13 amino acids. Germline V gives CDR1 SQVTM, CDR2 ANQGSEA. Researchers ran the PCR with 60 Vbeta and 13 Jbeta primers. TCRdb's table, derived via immunoSEQ multiplex PCR, lists solely in-frame clones and lacks some. The table records under 250,000 clones, approximately 84% of them present only once. This chain uses TRBV29-1 with TRBJ2-3; D uncertain. The DNA matches TRBJ1-5 better at its end, which makes the J call doubtful. This clonotype was obtained from a girl aged 2 to 9 in good health and CMV-seronegative. Sequenced: PBMCs. The CDR3 nucleotides read TGCAGCGCCCAAAAATCTAGTTCAGATACGCAGCATTTT. It encodes CSAQKSSSDTQHF.